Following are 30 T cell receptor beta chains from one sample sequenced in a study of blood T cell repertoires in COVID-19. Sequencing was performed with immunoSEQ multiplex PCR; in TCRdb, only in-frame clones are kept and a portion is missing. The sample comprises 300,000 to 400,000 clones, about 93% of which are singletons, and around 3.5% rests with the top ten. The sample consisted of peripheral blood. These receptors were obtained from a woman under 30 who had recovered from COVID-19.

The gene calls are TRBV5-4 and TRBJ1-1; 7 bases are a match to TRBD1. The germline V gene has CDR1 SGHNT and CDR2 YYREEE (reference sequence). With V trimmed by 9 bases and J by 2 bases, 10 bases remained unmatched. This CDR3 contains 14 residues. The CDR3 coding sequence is TGTGCCACCGTGATCGGGACAGCAAACACTGAAGCTTTCTTT. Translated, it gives CATVIGTANTEAFF.

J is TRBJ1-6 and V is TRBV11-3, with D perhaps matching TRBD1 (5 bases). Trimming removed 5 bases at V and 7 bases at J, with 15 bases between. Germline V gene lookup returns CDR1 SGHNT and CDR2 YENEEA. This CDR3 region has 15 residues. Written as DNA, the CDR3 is TGTGCCAGCAGCCGACGGGGGACGACCAATTCACCCCTCCACTTT. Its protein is CASSRRGTTNSPLHF.

The CDR3 nucleotides are TGTGCCAGCAGCTTAGCGTGGGGCGAGACCGGGGAGCTGTTTTTT. Translated: CASSLAWGETGELFF. The rearrangement uses TRBV7-6 and TRBJ2-2; tentatively, D is TRBD1 (5 bases). Germline lookup yields CDR1 SGHVS and CDR2 FNYEAQ. The CDR3 is 15 residues long. Between the trimmed V and J ends, which lost 0 bases and 5 bases, there was a span of 10 bases.

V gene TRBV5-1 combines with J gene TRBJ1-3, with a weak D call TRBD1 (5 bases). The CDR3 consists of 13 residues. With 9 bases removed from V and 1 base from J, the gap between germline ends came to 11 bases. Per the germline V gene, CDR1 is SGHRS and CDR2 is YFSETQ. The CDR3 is CANRWSSGNTIYF. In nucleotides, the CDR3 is TGCGCCAACAGGTGGAGTTCTGGAAACACCATATATTTT.

CDR3 sequence reads: CASSSRTGPNTEAFF. The CDR3 DNA sequence: TGTGCCAGCAGCTCAAGGACAGGACCGAACACTGAAGCTTTCTTT. This sequence joins TRBV7-9 and TRBJ1-1; 7 bases are shared with TRBD1. V lost 4 bases and J lost 1; bases outside the gene matches: 6. There are 15 residues in the CDR3. Germline V CDR1 and CDR2: SEHNR, FQNEAQ (reference sequence).

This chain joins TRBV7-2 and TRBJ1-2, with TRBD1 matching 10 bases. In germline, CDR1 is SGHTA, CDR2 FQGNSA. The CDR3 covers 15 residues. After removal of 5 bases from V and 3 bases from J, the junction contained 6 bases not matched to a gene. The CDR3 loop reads CASSEDRGSYYGYTF. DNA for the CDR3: TGTGCCAGCAGCGAGGACAGGGGGAGTTACTATGGCTACACCTTC.

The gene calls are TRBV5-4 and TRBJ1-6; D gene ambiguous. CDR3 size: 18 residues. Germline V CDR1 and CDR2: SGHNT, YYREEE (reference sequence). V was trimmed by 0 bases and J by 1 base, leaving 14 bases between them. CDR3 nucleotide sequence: TGTGCCAGCAGCTTGGTGGCCGGGAGCGGGTCCTATAATTCACCCCTCCACTTT. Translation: CASSLVAGSGSYNSPLHF.

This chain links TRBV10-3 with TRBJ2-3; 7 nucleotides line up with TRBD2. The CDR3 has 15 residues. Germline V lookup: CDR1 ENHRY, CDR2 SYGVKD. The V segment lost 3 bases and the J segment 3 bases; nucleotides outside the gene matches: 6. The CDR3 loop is CAISEMGGKTDTQYF. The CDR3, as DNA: TGTGCCATCAGTGAAATGGGGGGGAAGACAGATACGCAGTATTTT.

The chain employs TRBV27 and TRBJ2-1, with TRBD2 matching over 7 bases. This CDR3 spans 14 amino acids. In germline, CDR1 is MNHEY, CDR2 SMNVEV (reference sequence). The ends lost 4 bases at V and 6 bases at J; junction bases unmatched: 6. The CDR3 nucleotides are TGTGCCAGCAGTTATACAGCGGGAATCAATGAGCAGTTCTTC. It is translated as CASSYTAGINEQFF.

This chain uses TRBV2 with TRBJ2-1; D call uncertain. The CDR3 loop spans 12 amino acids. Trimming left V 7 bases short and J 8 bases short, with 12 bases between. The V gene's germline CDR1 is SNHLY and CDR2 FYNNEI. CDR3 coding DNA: TGTGCCAGCATAGCCCCTTTTGATGAGCAGTTCTTC. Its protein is CASIAPFDEQFF. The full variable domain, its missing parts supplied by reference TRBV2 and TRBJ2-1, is EPEVTQTPSHQVTQMGQEVILRCVPISNHLYFYWYRQILGQKVEFLVSFYNNEISEKSEIFDDQFSVERPDGSNFTLKIRSTKLEDSAMYFCASIAPFDEQFFGPGTRLTVL.

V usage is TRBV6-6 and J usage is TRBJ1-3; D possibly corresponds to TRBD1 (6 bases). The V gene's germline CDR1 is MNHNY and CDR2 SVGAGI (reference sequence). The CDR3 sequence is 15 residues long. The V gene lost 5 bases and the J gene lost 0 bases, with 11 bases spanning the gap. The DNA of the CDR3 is TGTGCCAGCAGTCGGGACATCTACTCTGGAAACACCATATATTTT. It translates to CASSRDIYSGNTIYF.

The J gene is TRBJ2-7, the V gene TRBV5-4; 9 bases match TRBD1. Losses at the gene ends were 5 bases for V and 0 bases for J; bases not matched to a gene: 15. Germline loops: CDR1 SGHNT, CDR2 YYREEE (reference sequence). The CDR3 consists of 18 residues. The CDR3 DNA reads TGTGCCAGCAGTAAGGGACAGGGTGGCGGACGGAGCTCCTACGAGCAGTACGTC. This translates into CASSKGQGGGRSSYEQYV.

The CDR3 loop reads CASSREVAGASYEQYV. For the CDR3, the DNA is TGTGCCAGCAGCCGGGAGGTAGCGGGAGCCAGCTACGAGCAGTACGTC. The chain uses TRBV7-6 and TRBJ2-7, with 9 bases aligning to TRBD2. J was trimmed by 3 bases and V by 5 bases; bases with no gene match: 11. Germline V gene data show CDR1 as SGHVS and CDR2 as FNYEAQ. The CDR3 has 16 amino acids.

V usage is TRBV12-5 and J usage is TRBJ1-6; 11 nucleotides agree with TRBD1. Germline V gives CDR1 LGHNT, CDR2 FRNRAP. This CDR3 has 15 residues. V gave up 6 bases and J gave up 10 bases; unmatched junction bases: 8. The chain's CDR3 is CASGPGQGDYSPLHF. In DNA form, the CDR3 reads TGTGCTAGTGGCCCGGGACAGGGGGACTACTCACCCCTCCACTTT.

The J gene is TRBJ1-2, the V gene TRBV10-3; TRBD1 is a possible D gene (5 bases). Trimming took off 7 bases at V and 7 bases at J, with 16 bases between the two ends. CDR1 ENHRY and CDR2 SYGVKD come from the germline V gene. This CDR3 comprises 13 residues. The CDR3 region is CAITAGPDGGYTF. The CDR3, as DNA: TGTGCCATCACCGCGGGGCCCGACGGTGGCTACACCTTC.

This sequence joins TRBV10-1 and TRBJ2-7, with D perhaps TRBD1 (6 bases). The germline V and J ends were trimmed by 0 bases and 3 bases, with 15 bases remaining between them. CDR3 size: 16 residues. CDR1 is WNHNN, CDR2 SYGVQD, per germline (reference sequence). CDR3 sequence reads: CASSESARGVDYEQYV. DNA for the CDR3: TGCGCCAGCAGTGAGTCGGCCAGGGGAGTTGACTACGAGCAGTACGTC.

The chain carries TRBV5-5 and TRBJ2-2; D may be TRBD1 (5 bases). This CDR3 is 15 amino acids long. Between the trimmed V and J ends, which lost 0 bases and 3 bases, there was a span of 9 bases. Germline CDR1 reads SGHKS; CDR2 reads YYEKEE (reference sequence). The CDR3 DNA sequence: TGTGCCAGCAGCTTGGCCGGACAAGACACCGGGGAGCTGTTTTTT. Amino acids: CASSLAGQDTGELFF.

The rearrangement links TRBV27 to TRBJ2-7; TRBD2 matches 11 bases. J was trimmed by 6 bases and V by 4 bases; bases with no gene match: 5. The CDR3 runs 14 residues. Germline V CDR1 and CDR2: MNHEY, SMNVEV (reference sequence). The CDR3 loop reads CASSSGLAGSEQYV. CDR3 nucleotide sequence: TGTGCCAGCAGTTCCGGACTAGCGGGTTCCGAGCAGTACGTC.

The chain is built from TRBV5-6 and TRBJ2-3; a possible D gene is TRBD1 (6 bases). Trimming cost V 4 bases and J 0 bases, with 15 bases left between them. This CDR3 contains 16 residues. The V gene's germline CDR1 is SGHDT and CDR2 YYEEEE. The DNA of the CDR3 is TGTGCCAGCAGCACAATGTGGGGGCTAAGCACAGATACGCAGTATTTT. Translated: CASSTMWGLSTDTQYF.

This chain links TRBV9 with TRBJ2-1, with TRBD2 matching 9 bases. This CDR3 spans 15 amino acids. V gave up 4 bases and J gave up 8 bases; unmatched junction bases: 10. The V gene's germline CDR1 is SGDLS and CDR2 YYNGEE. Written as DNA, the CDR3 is TGTGCCAGCAGCCCCGGGACTAGCAGAATAGATGAGCAGTTCTTC. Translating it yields CASSPGTSRIDEQFF.

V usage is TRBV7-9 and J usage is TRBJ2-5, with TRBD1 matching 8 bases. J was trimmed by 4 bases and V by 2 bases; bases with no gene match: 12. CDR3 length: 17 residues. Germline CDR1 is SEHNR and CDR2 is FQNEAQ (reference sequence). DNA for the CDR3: TGTGCCAGCAGCTTACCAAGGGACAGGCTTCGTCGAGAGACCCAGTACTTC. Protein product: CASSLPRDRLRRETQYF.

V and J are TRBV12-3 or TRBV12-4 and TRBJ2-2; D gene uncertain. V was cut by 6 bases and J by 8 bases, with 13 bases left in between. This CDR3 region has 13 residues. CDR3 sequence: CASRPPGLGELFF. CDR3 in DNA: TGTGCCAGCAGGCCACCCGGTCTGGGGGAGCTGTTTTTT.

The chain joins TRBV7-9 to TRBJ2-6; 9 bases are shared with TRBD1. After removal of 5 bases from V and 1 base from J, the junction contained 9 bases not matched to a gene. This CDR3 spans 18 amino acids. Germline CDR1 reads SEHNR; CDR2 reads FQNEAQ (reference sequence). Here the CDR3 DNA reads TGTGCCAGCAGCCTAAACAGGGGGCCATATTCTGGGGCCAACGTCCTGACTTTC. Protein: CASSLNRGPYSGANVLTF.

CDR3 residues: CASSKGYSYTDTQYF. CDR3 sequence (DNA): TGTGCCAGCAGTAAAGGTTACAGTTACACAGATACGCAGTATTTT. V is TRBV5-4 and J is TRBJ2-3; no definite D call. This CDR3 is built from 15 residues. Trimming took off 5 bases at V and 2 bases at J, with 15 bases between the two ends. Per the germline V gene, CDR1 is SGHNT and CDR2 is YYREEE (reference sequence).

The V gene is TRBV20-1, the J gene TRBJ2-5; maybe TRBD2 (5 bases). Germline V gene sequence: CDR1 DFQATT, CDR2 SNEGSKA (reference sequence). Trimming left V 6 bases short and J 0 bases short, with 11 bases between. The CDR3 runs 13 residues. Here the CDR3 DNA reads TGCAGTGCCAGTCGGGGATACCAAGAGACCCAGTACTTC. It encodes CSASRGYQETQYF.

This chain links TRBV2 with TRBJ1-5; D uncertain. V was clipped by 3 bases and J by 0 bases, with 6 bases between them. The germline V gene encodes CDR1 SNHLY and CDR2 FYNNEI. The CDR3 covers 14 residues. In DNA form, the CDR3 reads TGTGCCAGCAGTGACGGGTATAGCAATCAGCCCCAGCATTTT. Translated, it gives CASSDGYSNQPQHF.

CDR3: CASSVQGFSIDEQFF. Here the CDR3 DNA reads TGTGCCAGCAGTGTTCAGGGTTTTTCGATCGATGAGCAGTTCTTC. The chain has TRBV11-2 and TRBJ2-1; D might be TRBD1 (5 bases). CDR3 length: 15 residues. Germline V gives CDR1 SGHAT, CDR2 FQNNGV. V was trimmed by 6 bases and J by 8 bases, leaving 20 bases between them. Based on the CDR3 plus reference TRBV11-2 and TRBJ2-1, the full variable domain is EAGVAQSPRYKIIEKRQSVAFWCNPISGHATLYWYQQILGQGPKLLIQFQNNGVVDDSQLPKDRFSAERLKGVDSTLKIQPAKLEDSAVYLCASSVQGFSIDEQFFGPGTRLTVL.

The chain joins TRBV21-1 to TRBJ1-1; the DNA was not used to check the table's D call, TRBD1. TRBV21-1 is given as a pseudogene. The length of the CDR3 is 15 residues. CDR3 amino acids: CASSAITGEETEAFF. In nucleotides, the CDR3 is TGTGCCAGCAGCGCGATAACAGGAGAGGAAACTGAAGCTTTCTTT.

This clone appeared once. CDR3 nucleotides: TGTGCCAGCACCAGGGGGCTTGGTACTGAAGCTTTCTTT. It translates to CASTRGLGTEAFF. J is TRBJ1-1 and V is TRBV6-5; 8 bases match TRBD1. The germline V gene encodes CDR1 MNHEY and CDR2 SVGAGI. Trimming took 7 bases from V and 5 from J; bases not matched to a gene: 6. This CDR3 comprises 13 residues.

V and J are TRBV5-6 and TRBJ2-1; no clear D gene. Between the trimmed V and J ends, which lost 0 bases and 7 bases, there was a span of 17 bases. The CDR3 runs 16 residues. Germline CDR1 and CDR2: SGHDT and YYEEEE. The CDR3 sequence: CASSLAPLNFRNEQFF. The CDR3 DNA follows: TGTGCCAGCAGCTTGGCCCCTTTGAATTTTCGGAATGAGCAGTTCTTC.